These 27 T cell receptor beta chains came from one sample sequenced in a study of tumor T cells in aggressive B-cell lymphoma. Sequenced by immunoSEQ multiplex PCR; TCRdb stores in-frame clones only, minus some. The top ten hold approximately 5% of the sample, which has roughly 4,500 clones, 70% to 90% seen once. The material sequenced was tumor tissue. The source is an adult with diffuse large B cell lymphoma.

This clone was observed a few times. The chain recombines TRBV18 with TRBJ1-1; 10 positions match TRBD1. Germline CDR1 and CDR2: KGHSH and LQKENI. The CDR3 extends over 14 amino acids. V gave up 4 bases and J gave up 1 base; unmatched junction bases: 0. Here the CDR3 reads CASSRTGGNTEAFF. The CDR3 DNA is TGTGCCAGCTCACGGACAGGGGGGAACACTGAAGCTTTCTTT.

The V call is TRBV19, the J call TRBJ2-5; 14 bases align to TRBD2. J was trimmed by 5 bases and V by 6 bases; bases with no gene match: 8. Germline loops: CDR1 LNHDA, CDR2 SQIVND (reference sequence). There are 16 residues in the CDR3. CDR3 sequence (DNA): TGTGCCAGTAGCCCTCGGACTAGCGGGGGGAGGGAGACCCAGTACTTC. This translates into CASSPRTSGGRETQYF.

This chain joins TRBV5-1 and TRBJ2-3, with D possibly TRBD2 on 6 matching bases. V was cut by 0 bases and J by 5 bases, with 7 bases left in between. The germline V gene has CDR1 SGHRS and CDR2 YFSETQ. This CDR3 spans 13 amino acids. CDR3 in DNA: TGCGCCAGCAGCTTGGGCGGGAAAGATACGCAGTATTTT. Residues: CASSLGGKDTQYF.

This clone appeared a single time. The chain recombines TRBV9 with TRBJ1-4; no definite D call. The ends were cut back, 4 bases at V and 5 bases at J, with 9 bases in the middle. Germline V lookup: CDR1 SGDLS, CDR2 YYNGEE. The CDR3 length is 13 residues. CDR3 region: CASSQTGNEKLFF. The CDR3 nucleotides are TGTGCCAGCAGCCAGACGGGGAATGAAAAACTGTTTTTT. Drawing the rest from reference TRBV9 and TRBJ1-4, the complete variable domain is DSGVTQTPKHLITATGQRVTLRCSPRSGDLSVYWYQQSLDQGLQFLIQYYNGEERAKGNILERFSAQQFPDLHSELNLSSLELGDSALYFCASSQTGNEKLFFGSGTQLSVL.

The chain employs TRBV19 and TRBJ1-5; D perhaps matches TRBD1 (5 bases). CDR1 is LNHDA, CDR2 SQIVND, per germline (reference sequence). Trimming stripped 6 bases from V and 1 base from J, with 13 bases between. The CDR3 has 15 amino acids. In nucleotides, the CDR3 is TGTGCCAGTAGGGACATCTCCGGGAGCAATCAGCCCCAGCATTTT. It codes for CASRDISGSNQPQHF.

The chain links TRBV4-3 to TRBJ2-7, with 8 bases fitting TRBD1. This CDR3 has 15 residues. The V gene's germline CDR1 is LGHNA and CDR2 YSLEER. The ends lost 0 bases at V and 2 bases at J; junction bases unmatched: 3. The CDR3 sequence: CASSQERTGPYEQYF. The CDR3, as DNA: TGCGCCAGCAGCCAAGAACGGACAGGGCCCTACGAGCAGTACTTC.

J is TRBJ2-1 and V is TRBV19; 8 positions agree with TRBD2. The CDR3 runs 16 residues. Germline V gene sequence: CDR1 LNHDA, CDR2 SQIVND (reference sequence). V trimming: 7 bases; J trimming: 4 bases; junction bases outside the gene matches: 12. CDR3 loop: CASNPRGGGSYNEQFF. Here the CDR3 DNA reads TGTGCCAGTAATCCTAGGGGCGGGGGGAGTTACAATGAGCAGTTCTTC.

V is TRBV5-1 and J is TRBJ1-1; weak D call: TRBD1 (5 bases). There are 13 residues in the CDR3. With 4 bases removed from V and 6 bases from J, the gap between germline ends came to 13 bases. Per germline, CDR1 SGHRS and CDR2 YFSETQ. For the CDR3, the DNA is TGCGCCAGCAGCCTCCCCCAGGGCCCTGAAGCTTTCTTT. Its translation: CASSLPQGPEAFF.

Worth noting for this clone: One junction end does not reproduce the germline sequence, and a read error may be involved. The chain uses TRBV28 and TRBJ1-2; D perhaps matches TRBD1 (6 bases). Germline CDR1 and CDR2: MDHEN and SYDVKM. This CDR3 comprises 14 residues. Here the CDR3 reads CASSLGTRQWGQNF. The CDR3 DNA reads TGTGCCAGCAGTTTAGGTACGCGACAATGGGGACAAAACTTC.

This clone appeared once. The chain carries TRBV6-1 and TRBJ1-2; 7 bases are shared with TRBD1. The V and J ends lost 7 bases and 6 bases, in that order; junction bases with no gene match: 11. The germline CDR1 and CDR2 sequences are MNHNS and SASEGT. The CDR3 spans 14 residues. CDR3 protein: CASTRGGAGDGYTF. The CDR3 DNA reads TGTGCCAGCACCCGAGGGGGCGCCGGGGATGGCTACACCTTC.

V is TRBV5-1 and J is TRBJ1-1; 7 bases map to TRBD1. Unmatched junction bases numbered 9, after V lost 4 bases and J lost 9 bases. CDR1 SGHRS and CDR2 YFSETQ come from the germline V gene. The CDR3 consists of 13 residues. The CDR3, as DNA: TGCGCCAGCAGCGCCTTGACAGGGCTCCAAGCTTTCTTT. Residues: CASSALTGLQAFF.

The chain uses TRBV4-2 and TRBJ1-2; TRBD1 might be the D (6 bases). This CDR3 comprises 17 residues. Germline CDR1 LGHNA, CDR2 YNFKEQ. V lost 0 bases, J lost 4 bases, and 18 bases lay in between. CDR3 residues: CASSQDGGSGGGYGYTF. The CDR3 nucleotides are TGTGCCAGCAGCCAAGATGGGGGCTCGGGAGGGGGCTATGGCTACACCTTC.

As to this clone: The identical CDR3 is also encoded by other nucleotide sequences in the sample. The CDR3 spells CASSLFGHANTEAFF. CDR3 nucleotide sequence: TGTGCCAGCAGCTTATTTGGACACGCGAACACTGAAGCTTTCTTT. The rearrangement joins TRBV7-6 to TRBJ1-1; weak D call: TRBD1 (5 bases). V was pared by 2 bases and J by 1 base, with 11 bases between. Germline assignment: CDR1 SGHVS and CDR2 FNYEAQ. CDR3 length: 15 residues.

The chain recombines TRBV7-3 with TRBJ1-2; a weak D match, TRBD1 (6 bases). Trimming left V 5 bases short and J 8 bases short, with 15 bases between. Germline V gene lookup returns CDR1 SGHTA and CDR2 FQGTGA. This CDR3 is 13 amino acids long. The CDR3 DNA reads TGTGCCAGCAGCACGGACAGCTCTGGCGGCTACACCTTC. This sequence encodes CASSTDSSGGYTF.

The V gene is TRBV5-4, the J gene TRBJ2-1; the D is unclear. The CDR3 runs 13 residues. The V gene lost 1 base and the J gene lost 10 bases, with 12 bases spanning the gap. Looked up from germline, CDR1 is SGHNT and CDR2 is YYREEE (reference sequence). CDR3 in DNA: TGTGCCAGCAGCTTGTTCTCTAACGGGGAGCAGTTCTTC. Amino acids: CASSLFSNGEQFF.

The chain employs TRBV10-1 and TRBJ1-2; 7 nucleotides line up with TRBD1. The CDR3 loop spans 16 amino acids. The J segment lost 5 bases and the V segment lost 2 bases, leaving 11 bases of the junction unmatched. Looked up from germline, CDR1 is WNHNN and CDR2 is SYGVQD (reference sequence). The CDR3 protein is CASSEPRDSSVYGYTF. DNA of the CDR3: TGCGCCAGCAGTGAGCCTAGGGACAGCTCGGTATATGGCTACACCTTC.

This clone turned up a few times. The CDR3 loop is CASTPQGNTIYF. DNA for the CDR3: TGTGCCAGCACCCCCCAAGGAAACACCATATATTTT. The genes are TRBV2 and TRBJ1-3; D not resolved. Trimming cost V 7 bases and J 4 bases, with 8 bases left between them. This CDR3 contains 12 residues. Germline CDR1 SNHLY, CDR2 FYNNEI.

CDR3 amino acids: CASSFRDRGGYEQYF. The CDR3 DNA is TGTGCCAGCAGTTTCCGGGACAGGGGCGGGTACGAGCAGTACTTC. The genes are TRBV27 and TRBJ2-7; 10 nucleotides line up with TRBD1. CDR3 length: 15 amino acids. With V trimmed by 3 bases and J by 4 bases, 6 bases remained unmatched. Germline V lookup: CDR1 MNHEY, CDR2 SMNVEV (reference sequence).

V and J are TRBV28 and TRBJ2-5; a weak D match, TRBD1 (7 bases). Germline V gene sequence: CDR1 MDHEN, CDR2 SYDVKM. The CDR3 loop spans 12 amino acids. V lost 6 bases and J 5 bases, leaving 10 bases between the germline ends. The CDR3 loop reads CASRPGGETQYF. For the CDR3, the DNA is TGTGCCAGCAGACCAGGGGGGGAGACCCAGTACTTC.

The V call is TRBV10-3, the J call TRBJ1-1, with TRBD1 as a possible D gene (6 bases). Trimming left V 7 bases short and J 1 base short, with 13 bases between. Per the germline V gene, CDR1 is ENHRY and CDR2 is SYGVKD. CDR3 length: 14 amino acids. CDR3 DNA: TGTGCCATCACCACTGACAGGTCGAACACTGAAGCTTTCTTT. It is translated as CAITTDRSNTEAFF.

This clone was seen a few times. The genes are TRBV27 and TRBJ1-1; D is unclear. The V gene's germline CDR1 is MNHEY and CDR2 SMNVEV (reference sequence). The CDR3 covers 14 residues. V lost 2 bases, J lost 3 bases, and 10 bases lay in between. Here the CDR3 DNA reads TGTGCCAGCAGTTTAATCGGGTTGGACACTGAAGCTTTCTTT. Its protein is CASSLIGLDTEAFF.

The chain joins TRBV30 to TRBJ1-3, with D possibly matching TRBD1 (5 bases). V gave up 0 bases and J gave up 4 bases, with 13 bases separating them. This CDR3 spans 15 amino acids. CDR1 GTSNPN and CDR2 SVGIG come from the germline V gene (reference sequence). The CDR3 loop reads CAWSVSAGHGNTIYF. In DNA, the CDR3 is TGTGCCTGGAGTGTATCGGCAGGGCACGGAAACACCATATATTTT. Supplemented by reference TRBV30 and TRBJ1-3, the full variable domain reads SQTIHQWPATLVQPVGSPLSLECTVEGTSNPNLYWYRQAAGRGLQLLFYSVGIGQISSEVPQNLSASRPQDRQFILSSKKLLLSDSGFYLCAWSVSAGHGNTIYFGEGSWLTVV.

The chain combines TRBV5-5 with TRBJ2-3; 9 bases agree with TRBD1. The CDR3 extends over 18 amino acids. The V and J ends lost 4 bases and 6 bases, in that order; junction bases with no gene match: 18. CDR1 is SGHKS, CDR2 YYEKEE, per germline (reference sequence). The CDR3 protein is CASSPFHRDRVKEDTQYF. The CDR3 nucleotides are TGTGCCAGCAGCCCCTTCCACCGGGACAGGGTCAAGGAGGATACGCAGTATTTT.

This rearrangement joins TRBV19 to TRBJ2-3; D gene uncertain. V lost 5 bases, J lost 2 bases, and 14 bases lay in between. The CDR3 contains 15 residues. Germline lookup yields CDR1 LNHDA and CDR2 SQIVND (reference sequence). The CDR3 loop is CASSLPSPNTDTQYF. For the CDR3, the DNA is TGTGCCAGTAGTTTACCCTCACCTAACACAGATACGCAGTATTTT.

This chain uses TRBV19 with TRBJ2-1, with 15 bases that match TRBD2. CDR1 LNHDA and CDR2 SQIVND come from the germline V gene (reference sequence). The CDR3 loop spans 14 amino acids. V was pared by 7 bases and J by 9 bases, with 4 bases of the junction left unmatched. This CDR3 is CASTPGLAGGEQFF. The DNA for the CDR3 is TGTGCCAGTACCCCGGGACTAGCGGGGGGTGAGCAGTTCTTC.

This rearrangement joins TRBV5-1 to TRBJ1-4; the D is unclear. V gave up 3 bases and J gave up 0 bases, with 9 bases separating them. The CDR3 runs 15 residues. CDR1 and CDR2 (germline): SGHRS, YFSETQ. Here the CDR3 DNA reads TGCGCCAGCAGCTCCCTCGGGTCAACTAATGAAAAACTGTTTTTT. It codes for CASSSLGSTNEKLFF.

V gene TRBV6-5 combines with J gene TRBJ2-3; TRBD1 matches 7 bases. This CDR3 comprises 15 residues. The junction had 6 bases not matched to a gene; V was cut back by 6 bases and J by 0 bases. CDR1 and CDR2 (germline): MNHEY, SVGAGI. Written as DNA, the CDR3 is TGTGCCAGCAGCCAGGGGACAGCTAGCACAGATACGCAGTATTTT. Translation: CASSQGTASTDTQYF.